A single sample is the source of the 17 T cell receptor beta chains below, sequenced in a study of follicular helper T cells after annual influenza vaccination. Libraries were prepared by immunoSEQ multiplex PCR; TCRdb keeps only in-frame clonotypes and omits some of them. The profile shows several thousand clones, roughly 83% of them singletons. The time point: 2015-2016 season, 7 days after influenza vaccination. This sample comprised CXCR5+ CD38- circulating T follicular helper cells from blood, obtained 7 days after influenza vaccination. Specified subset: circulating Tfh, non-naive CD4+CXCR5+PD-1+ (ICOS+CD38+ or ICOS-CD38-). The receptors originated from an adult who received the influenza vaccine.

Here the CDR3 DNA reads TGTGCCAGCAGTTCACCGACAGGGAGGACTGAAGCTTTCTTT. It is translated as CASSSPTGRTEAFF. This chain links TRBV27 with TRBJ1-1; the match to TRBD1 covers 7 bases. The V segment lost 4 bases and the J segment 5 bases; nucleotides outside the gene matches: 7. From germline, CDR1 is MNHEY and CDR2 SMNVEV (reference sequence). The CDR3 sequence is 14 residues long.

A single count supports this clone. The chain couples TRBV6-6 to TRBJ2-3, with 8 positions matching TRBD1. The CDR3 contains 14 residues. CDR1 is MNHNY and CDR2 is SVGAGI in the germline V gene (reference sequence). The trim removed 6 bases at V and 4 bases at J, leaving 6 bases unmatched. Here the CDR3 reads CASSRRQGPDTQYF. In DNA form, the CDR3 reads TGTGCCAGCAGCCGCCGACAGGGGCCAGATACGCAGTATTTT.

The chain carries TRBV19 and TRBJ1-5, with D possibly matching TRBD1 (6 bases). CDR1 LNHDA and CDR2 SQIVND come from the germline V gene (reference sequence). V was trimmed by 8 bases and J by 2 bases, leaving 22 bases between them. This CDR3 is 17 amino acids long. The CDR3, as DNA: TGTGCCAGTCGCGCCCCAGTCAGGGGTGGGGGCAATCAGCCCCAGCATTTT. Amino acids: CASRAPVRGGGNQPQHF. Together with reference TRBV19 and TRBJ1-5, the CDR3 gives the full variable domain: DGGITQSPKYLFRKEGQNVTLSCEQNLNHDAMYWYRQDPGQGLRLIYYSQIVNDFQKGDIAEGYSVSREKKESFPLTVTSAQKNPTAFYLCASRAPVRGGGNQPQHFGDGTRLSIL.

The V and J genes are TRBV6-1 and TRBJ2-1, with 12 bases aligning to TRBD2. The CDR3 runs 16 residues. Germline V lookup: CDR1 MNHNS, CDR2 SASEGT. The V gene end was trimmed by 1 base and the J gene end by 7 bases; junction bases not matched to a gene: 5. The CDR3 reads CASSEVTSGSWNEQFF. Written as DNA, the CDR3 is TGTGCCAGCAGTGAAGTGACTAGCGGGAGCTGGAATGAGCAGTTCTTC.

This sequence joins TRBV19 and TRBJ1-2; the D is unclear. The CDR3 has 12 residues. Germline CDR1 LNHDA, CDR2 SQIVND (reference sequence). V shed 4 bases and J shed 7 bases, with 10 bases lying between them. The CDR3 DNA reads TGTGCCAGTAGTAGGCTGGGGATTGGCTACACCTTC. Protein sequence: CASSRLGIGYTF. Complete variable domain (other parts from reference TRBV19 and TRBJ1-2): DGGITQSPKYLFRKEGQNVTLSCEQNLNHDAMYWYRQDPGQGLRLIYYSQIVNDFQKGDIAEGYSVSREKKESFPLTVTSAQKNPTAFYLCASSRLGIGYTFGSGTRLTVV.

CDR3 coding DNA: TGTGCCAGCAGCCAATTTGGGGAGCGGGACACAGATACGCAGTATTTT. It is translated as CASSQFGERDTDTQYF. The rearrangement uses TRBV14 and TRBJ2-3, with 7 nucleotides matching TRBD2. V lost 2 bases, J lost 2 bases, and 7 bases stayed unmatched. Germline loops: CDR1 SGHDN, CDR2 FVKESK. The CDR3 runs to 16 residues.

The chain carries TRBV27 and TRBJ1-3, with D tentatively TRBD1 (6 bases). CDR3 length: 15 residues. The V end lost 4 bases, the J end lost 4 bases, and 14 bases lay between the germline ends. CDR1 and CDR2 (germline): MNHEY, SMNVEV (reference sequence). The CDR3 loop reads CASSYSPGTGNTIYF. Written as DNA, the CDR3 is TGTGCCAGCAGTTACTCTCCAGGGACAGGAAACACCATATATTTT.

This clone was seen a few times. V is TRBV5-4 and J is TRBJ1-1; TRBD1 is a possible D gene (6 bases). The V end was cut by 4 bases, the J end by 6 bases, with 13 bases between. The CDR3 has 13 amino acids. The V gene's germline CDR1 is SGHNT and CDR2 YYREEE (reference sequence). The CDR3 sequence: CASSTMTGAEAFF. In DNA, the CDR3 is TGTGCCAGCAGCACTATGACAGGAGCTGAAGCTTTCTTT.

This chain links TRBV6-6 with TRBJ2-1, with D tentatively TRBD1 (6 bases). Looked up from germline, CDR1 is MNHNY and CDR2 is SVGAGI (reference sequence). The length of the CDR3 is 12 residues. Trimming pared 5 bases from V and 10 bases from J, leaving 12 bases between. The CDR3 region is CASSNREIEQFF. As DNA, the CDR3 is TGTGCCAGCAGTAACAGGGAGATCGAGCAGTTCTTC.

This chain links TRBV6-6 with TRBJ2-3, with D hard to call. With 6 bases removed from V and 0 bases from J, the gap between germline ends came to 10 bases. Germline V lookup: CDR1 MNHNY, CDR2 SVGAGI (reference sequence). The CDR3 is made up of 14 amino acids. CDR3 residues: CASSLGFSTDTQYF. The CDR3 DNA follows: TGTGCCAGCAGCCTCGGATTTAGCACAGATACGCAGTATTTT.

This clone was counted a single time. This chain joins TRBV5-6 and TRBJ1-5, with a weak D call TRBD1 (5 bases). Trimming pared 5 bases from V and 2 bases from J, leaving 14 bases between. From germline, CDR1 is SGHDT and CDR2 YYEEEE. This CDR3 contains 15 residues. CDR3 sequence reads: CASRIWGVGNQPQHF. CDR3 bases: TGTGCCAGCAGAATTTGGGGGGTTGGCAATCAGCCCCAGCATTTT.

CDR3 region: CASSLRPLGGNTIYF. CDR3 DNA sequence: TGTGCCAGCAGTCTACGGCCTCTGGGGGGAAACACCATATATTTT. V usage is TRBV2 and J usage is TRBJ1-3, with D uncertain. Germline loops: CDR1 SNHLY, CDR2 FYNNEI. This CDR3 contains 15 residues. The ends were cut back, 5 bases at V and 4 bases at J, with 15 bases in the middle.

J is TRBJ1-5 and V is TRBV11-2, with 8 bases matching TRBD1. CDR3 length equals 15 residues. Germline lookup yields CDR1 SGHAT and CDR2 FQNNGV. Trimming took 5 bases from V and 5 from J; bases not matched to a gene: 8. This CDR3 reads CASSQGAGRDQPQHF. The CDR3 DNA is TGTGCCAGCAGCCAGGGGGCAGGACGGGATCAGCCCCAGCATTTT.

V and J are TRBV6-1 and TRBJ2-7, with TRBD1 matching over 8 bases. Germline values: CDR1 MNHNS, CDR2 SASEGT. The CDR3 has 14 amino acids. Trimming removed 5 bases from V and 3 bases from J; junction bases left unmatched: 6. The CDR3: CASSSGQVLYEQYF. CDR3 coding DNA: TGTGCCAGCAGTTCGGGACAGGTACTCTACGAGCAGTACTTC.

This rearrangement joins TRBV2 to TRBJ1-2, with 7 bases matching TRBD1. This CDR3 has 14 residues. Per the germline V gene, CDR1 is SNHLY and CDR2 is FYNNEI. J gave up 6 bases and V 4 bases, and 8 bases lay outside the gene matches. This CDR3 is CASSGETGINGYTF. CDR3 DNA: TGTGCCAGCAGTGGAGAGACAGGGATTAATGGCTACACCTTC.

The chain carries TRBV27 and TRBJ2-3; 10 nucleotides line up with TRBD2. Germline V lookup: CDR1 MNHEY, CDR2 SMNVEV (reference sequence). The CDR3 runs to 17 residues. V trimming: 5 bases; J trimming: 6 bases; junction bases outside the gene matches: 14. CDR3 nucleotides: TGTGCCAGCAGTCCTCCGGGACTAGCGATAAGAGGGGATACGCAGTATTTT. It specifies CASSPPGLAIRGDTQYF.

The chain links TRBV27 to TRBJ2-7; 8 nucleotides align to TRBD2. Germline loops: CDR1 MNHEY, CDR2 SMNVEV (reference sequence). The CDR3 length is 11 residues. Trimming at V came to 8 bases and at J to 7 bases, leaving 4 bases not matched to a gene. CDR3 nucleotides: TGTGCCAGCCGGGGGGGATGGGAGCAGTACTTC. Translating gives CASRGGWEQYF.